The 11 T cell receptor beta chains presented below share a single source sample, sequenced in a study of T cell responses to AZD1222 COVID-19 vaccine. Profiled with immunoSEQ multiplex PCR; TCRdb holds only in-frame clones, not every one. The data contain 95,000 to 100,000 clones, around 84% of them seen just once; the ten biggest clones take up about 1.5%. The sequenced sample was peripheral blood, obtained on day 0 of AZD1222 vaccination. The receptors derive from an adult in good health.

The V call is TRBV28, the J call TRBJ1-1; D gene unclear. The germline gives CDR1 MDHEN, CDR2 SYDVKM. The CDR3 has 18 residues. V lost 1 base, J lost 3 bases, and 21 bases lay in between. The DNA for the CDR3 is TGTGCCAGCAGTTTATTATCCGGCGGGCCCCCACGGGACACTGAAGCTTTCTTT. Amino acids: CASSLLSGGPPRDTEAFF.

This clone was seen only a few times. The chain couples TRBV4-2 to TRBJ1-4, with D unclear. The V gene's germline CDR1 is LGHNA and CDR2 YNFKEQ. The V and J ends lost 0 bases and 7 bases respectively, with 24 bases between them. This CDR3 contains 19 residues. The CDR3 bases are TGTGCCAGCAGCCAAGATACGGATCACAACGTCGGATTTTCTGAAAAACTGTTTTTT. Translating it yields CASSQDTDHNVGFSEKLFF.

The chain joins TRBV27 to TRBJ2-7; 7 bases map to TRBD1. CDR1 and CDR2 from the germline V gene are MNHEY and SMNVEV (reference sequence). Trimming cost V 7 bases and J 6 bases; bases outside gene matches: 12. This CDR3 contains 14 residues. CDR3 region: CASNPTQGYGEQYF. CDR3 bases: TGTGCCAGCAACCCAACACAGGGGTACGGCGAGCAGTACTTC.

In this sample, this clone turned up once. This chain uses TRBV27 with TRBJ1-4; perhaps TRBD1 as D (6 bases). V was pared by 8 bases and J by 8 bases, with 18 bases between. CDR1 and CDR2 from the germline V gene are MNHEY and SMNVEV (reference sequence). The CDR3 sequence is 14 residues long. CDR3 DNA sequence: TGTGCCAGCCGGGGGCTATCCGCGGGGGAAAAACTGTTTTTT. Protein sequence: CASRGLSAGEKLFF.

This sequence joins TRBV27 and TRBJ1-3; 7 nucleotides line up with TRBD1. The CDR3 consists of 17 residues. J lost 4 bases, V lost 5 bases, and 14 bases had no gene match. The germline V gene has CDR1 MNHEY and CDR2 SMNVEV (reference sequence). The CDR3 DNA is TGTGCCAGCAGTCCGCCACAGGGGAGAAGGCGCGGAAACACCATATATTTT. This codes for CASSPPQGRRRGNTIYF.

This rearrangement joins TRBV7-2 to TRBJ1-5, with D hard to call. The CDR3 has 13 amino acids. Trimming cost V 1 base and J 5 bases, with 6 bases left between them. Germline V CDR1 and CDR2: SGHTA, FQGNSA. Written as DNA, the CDR3 is TGTGCCAGCAGCTTAGGACGGTATCAGCCCCAGCATTTT. It codes for CASSLGRYQPQHF.

The rearrangement uses TRBV12-3 or TRBV12-4 and TRBJ2-5; TRBD2 might be the D (6 bases). This CDR3 is built from 13 residues. Trimming left V 6 bases short and J 5 bases short, with 13 bases between. CDR3 loop: CASSSSVAETQYF. The CDR3 DNA reads TGTGCCAGCAGCTCTAGCGTAGCGGAGACCCAGTACTTC.

This clone was seen once. This sample includes further DNA sequences coding for the same CDR3. The chain joins TRBV27 to TRBJ1-2, with TRBD1 as a possible D gene (6 bases). Germline CDR1 and CDR2: MNHEY and SMNVEV (reference sequence). The V gene lost 5 bases and the J gene lost 2 bases, with 9 bases spanning the gap. The CDR3 totals 13 residues. CDR3 in DNA: TGTGCCAGCAGTCTTGACAGGAACTATGGCTACACCTTC. Amino acid sequence: CASSLDRNYGYTF.

The chain is built from TRBV27 and TRBJ1-1; D remains unclear. The length of the CDR3 is 14 residues. The germline CDR1 and CDR2 sequences are MNHEY and SMNVEV (reference sequence). The V and J ends lost 2 bases and 7 bases respectively, with 14 bases between them. The CDR3 region has the DNA TGTGCCAGCAGTTTACTACAGATTCCCTATGAAGCTTTCTTT. Protein: CASSLLQIPYEAFF.

The chain joins TRBV30 to TRBJ1-1; TRBD1 is a possible D gene (6 bases). The CDR3 length is 13 residues. Germline CDR1 reads GTSNPN; CDR2 reads SVGIG (reference sequence). V lost 5 bases, J lost 4 bases, and 14 bases lay in between. The CDR3 region is CAWGTGMGTEAFF. The CDR3, as DNA: TGTGCCTGGGGAACAGGGATGGGCACTGAAGCTTTCTTT. Complete variable domain (other parts from reference TRBV30 and TRBJ1-1): SQTIHQWPATLVQPVGSPLSLECTVEGTSNPNLYWYRQAAGRGLQLLFYSVGIGQISSEVPQNLSASRPQDRQFILSSKKLLLSDSGFYLCAWGTGMGTEAFFGQGTRLTVV.

This chain links TRBV7-9 with TRBJ1-1; tentative D call: TRBD1 (5 bases). The CDR3 contains 14 residues. The germline V gene has CDR1 SEHNR and CDR2 FQNEAQ (reference sequence). The germline V and J ends were trimmed by 5 bases and 8 bases, with 18 bases remaining between them. CDR3 nucleotide sequence: TGTGCCAGCAGCCTCATTCGCTTGGCAGGGGAAGCTTTCTTT. The encoded protein is CASSLIRLAGEAFF.